This T cell receptor beta chain was profiled in a study of blood T cell repertoires in COVID-19. Per germline, CDR1 MDHEN and CDR2 SYDVKM. The V gene end was trimmed by 7 bases and the J gene end by 3 bases; junction bases not matched to a gene: 9. This CDR3 comprises 15 residues. Original processing methods: It was from reference gene primer amplification that nucleated cell counts were estimated. Here immunoSEQ multiplex PCR was the method, and the copy in TCRdb shows in-frame clones only, minus some. V, J and clone size are those of that table, while D and trimming were read from the DNA. Of approximately 110,000 clones detected, approximately 62% appear once; the ten largest clones hold less than 6.5%.

The rearrangement uses TRBV28 and TRBJ2-7; 10 bases fit TRBD2. The sequencing input was peripheral blood. This receptor was identified in an elderly man with acute or convalescent COVID-19. CDR3 sequence reads: CASTPSGRGLYEQYF. The CDR3, as DNA: TGTGCCAGCACTCCAAGCGGGAGGGGACTCTACGAGCAGTACTTC.